The sequence of this T cell receptor (beta chain) was determined in a study of beta chain features in type 1 diabetes. The investigators reverse transcribed all of the isolated RNA, so they sequenced expressed TCRB transcripts. Generated by immunoSEQ multiplex PCR, the TCRdb table keeps only in-frame clones and is missing some. The table shows about half a million clones, with around 30% occurring only once. Trimming removed 5 bases at V and 2 bases at J, with 13 bases between. CDR1 MDHEN and CDR2 SYDVKM come from the germline V gene. The CDR3 loop spans 14 amino acids. The J gene is TRBJ2-7, the V gene TRBV28; D is unclear. Sequenced input: naive CD4+ T cells from blood. This TCR derives from a man aged 18-30 years in good health. The CDR3 spells CASSRPGQAYEQYF. In DNA, the CDR3 is TGTGCCAGCAGTCGACCGGGCCAAGCCTACGAGCAGTACTTC.